This T cell receptor beta chain was identified during a study of T cell responses to AZD1222 COVID-19 vaccine. Libraries were prepared by immunoSEQ multiplex PCR; TCRdb keeps only in-frame clonotypes and omits some of them. The table shows approximately 120,000 clones, with around nine tenths occurring only once. About this clone: What it recognizes is unknown.

The trim removed 3 bases at V and 1 base at J, leaving 9 bases unmatched. Germline values: CDR1 LNHDA, CDR2 SQIVND (reference sequence). CDR3 length equals 18 residues. Study outcomes and limitations: White British ancestry dominated among donors, who included more females, and clonal diversity was possibly underestimated.

The TCR comes from an adult in good health. The chain employs TRBV19 and TRBJ2-1, with 10 bases fitting TRBD2. Sequencing used peripheral blood, obtained on day 0 of AZD1222 vaccination. The CDR3: CASSITSGGAGSYNEQFF. CDR3 coding DNA: TGTGCCAGTAGTATTACAAGCGGGGGGGCCGGGTCCTACAATGAGCAGTTCTTC.